Below, 27 T cell receptor beta chains from the same sample are listed, as sequenced in a study of vaccination effects on CD4 cells after COVID-19. Their cognate antigens are unknown. After about 10 days in culture, the CD4+ T cells were isolated. The participants, recipients of two vaccine doses, got either BNT162b2 or mRNA-1273. TCRdb's copy holds only in-frame clones and misses some; the assay was immunoSEQ multiplex PCR. The sample contains fewer than 60,000 clones, 78% of which appear only once. This material consisted of CD4+ T cells from PBMCs cultured without peptide, taken after COVID-19 vaccination. The receptor source for this set is a human donor who received a COVID-19 vaccine.

The chain has TRBV6-5 and TRBJ1-2; D unclear. The germline V gene has CDR1 MNHEY and CDR2 SVGAGI. Between the trimmed V and J ends, which lost 6 bases and 4 bases, there was a span of 15 bases. CDR3 size: 14 residues. CDR3 bases: TGTGCCAGCAGAGACGAGGCAGGAGTCTATGGCTACACCTTC. Protein sequence: CASRDEAGVYGYTF.

V usage is TRBV5-6 and J usage is TRBJ2-3; 9 bases align to TRBD1. The CDR3 has 14 amino acids. J gave up 5 bases and V 4 bases, and 5 bases lay outside the gene matches. Germline lookup yields CDR1 SGHDT and CDR2 YYEEEE. The CDR3 here is CASSNRGQGDTQYF. In DNA, the CDR3 is TGTGCCAGCAGCAACAGGGGGCAGGGAGATACGCAGTATTTT. The full variable domain, with the rest looked up from reference TRBV5-6 and TRBJ2-3, is DAGVTQSPTHLIKTRGQQVTLRCSPKSGHDTVSWYQQALGQGPQFIFQYYEEEERQRGNFPDRFSGHQFPNYSSELNVNALLLGDSALYLCASSNRGQGDTQYFGPGTRLTVL.

This chain connects TRBV20-1 to TRBJ1-4; 10 bases are shared with TRBD1. The germline V gene encodes CDR1 DFQATT and CDR2 SNEGSKA (reference sequence). The V and J ends lost 3 bases and 8 bases, in that order; junction bases with no gene match: 6. CDR3 length: 14 amino acids. The CDR3 DNA is TGCAGTGCTAGTCCGGGACAGGGGCGGGAAAAACTGTTTTTT. Its protein is CSASPGQGREKLFF.

In this sample, this clone turned up once. The genes are TRBV27 and TRBJ1-2; a possible D gene is TRBD1 (6 bases). Trimming cost V 6 bases and J 4 bases, with 9 bases left between them. This CDR3 region has 12 residues. The germline V gene has CDR1 MNHEY and CDR2 SMNVEV (reference sequence). CDR3 sequence (DNA): TGTGCCAGCAGCGACAGGTTCTATGGCTACACCTTC. Residues: CASSDRFYGYTF.

This clone has only a few counts. V gene TRBV6-1 combines with J gene TRBJ2-3; D gene ambiguous. The ends were cut back, 3 bases at V and 8 bases at J, with 12 bases in the middle. The CDR3 spans 13 residues. In germline, CDR1 is MNHNS, CDR2 SASEGT. CDR3: CASSESGIGTQYF. DNA for the CDR3: TGTGCCAGCAGTGAGTCGGGTATCGGTACGCAGTATTTT.

V gene TRBV28 combines with J gene TRBJ1-2, with 9 bases fitting TRBD1. V was clipped by 6 bases and J by 5 bases; unmatched bases: 10. From germline, CDR1 is MDHEN and CDR2 SYDVKM. The CDR3 has 15 amino acids. This CDR3 is CASRRTGAYSYGYTF. The CDR3 nucleotides read TGTGCCAGCAGGAGGACAGGGGCCTATTCTTATGGCTACACCTTC.

The chain uses TRBV3-1 (or the pseudogene TRBV3-2) and TRBJ1-5, with a weak D call TRBD1 (5 bases). Trimming shortened V by 4 bases and J by 7 bases, and 17 bases separated the two germline ends. The CDR3 length is 15 residues. CDR1 is LGHDT, CDR2 YNNKEL, per germline (reference sequence). The CDR3 here is CASSPEGQGGQPQHF. CDR3 nucleotide sequence: TGTGCCAGCAGCCCCGAGGGGCAGGGTGGACAGCCCCAGCATTTT.

J is TRBJ2-1 and V is TRBV19, with D possibly matching TRBD2 (5 bases). This CDR3 has 11 residues. V shed 4 bases and J shed 9 bases, with 7 bases lying between them. CDR1 is LNHDA and CDR2 is SQIVND in the germline V gene (reference sequence). The CDR3 spells CASSTTIEQFF. CDR3 DNA sequence: TGTGCCAGTAGTACGACTATTGAGCAGTTCTTC.

The CDR3 here is CASSPDGTQYF. CDR3 DNA sequence: TGTGCCAGCAGCCCCGATGGAACCCAGTACTTC. The chain has TRBV7-9 and TRBJ2-5; no reliable D call. V was clipped by 5 bases and J by 8 bases, with 9 bases between them. The CDR3 is 11 amino acids. The germline CDR1 and CDR2 sequences are SEHNR and FQNEAQ (reference sequence).

The chain couples TRBV5-1 to TRBJ2-7, with a possible D match to TRBD1 (5 bases). CDR1 and CDR2 (germline): SGHRS, YFSETQ. V was clipped by 1 base and J by 3 bases, with 14 bases between them. CDR3 length: 15 amino acids. CDR3 coding DNA: TGCGCCAGCAGCTTGAATCGGTACAGGAGCTACGAGCAGTACTTC. It specifies CASSLNRYRSYEQYF. The variable domain in full, completed from reference TRBV5-1 and TRBJ2-7, reads KAGVTQTPRYLIKTRGQQVTLSCSPISGHRSVSWYQQTPGQGLQFLFEYFSETQRNKGNFPGRFSGRQFSNSRSEMNVSTLELGDSALYLCASSLNRYRSYEQYFGPGTRLTVT.

The genes are TRBV4-2 and TRBJ1-3; D may be TRBD1 (5 bases). This CDR3 has 15 amino acids. The V gene's germline CDR1 is LGHNA and CDR2 YNFKEQ. V was clipped by 0 bases and J by 1 base, with 7 bases between them. Here the CDR3 DNA reads TGTGCCAGCAGCCAAGACAGGGCGTCTGGAAACACCATATATTTT. Protein product: CASSQDRASGNTIYF.

The chain combines TRBV2 with TRBJ1-2; weak D call: TRBD1 (5 bases). Germline CDR1 is SNHLY and CDR2 is FYNNEI. Trimming removed 11 bases at V and 9 bases at J, with 22 bases between. The CDR3 has 13 amino acids. The CDR3 DNA sequence: TGTGCCTACAGCGCCCGGGACCGGAATAGCTACACCTTC. As protein: CAYSARDRNSYTF.

CDR3 nucleotides: TGTGCCAGCAGTGGGTTAGGGAGGAACACTGAAGCTTTCTTT. Its protein product is CASSGLGRNTEAFF. This chain links TRBV3-1 (or the pseudogene TRBV3-2) with TRBJ1-1; the D is unclear. The V and J ends lost 6 bases and 1 base respectively, with 12 bases between them. The CDR3 covers 14 residues. CDR1 and CDR2 (germline): LGHDT, YNNKEL (reference sequence).

The chain employs TRBV29-1 and TRBJ2-5; no clear D gene. Germline assignment: CDR1 SQVTM and CDR2 ANQGSEA. CDR3 size: 16 residues. With 0 bases removed from V and 0 bases from J, the gap between germline ends came to 14 bases. In nucleotides, the CDR3 is TGCAGCGTTGAAGATAAGTTCCGCAGAAACCAAGAGACCCAGTACTTC. Translated: CSVEDKFRRNQETQYF.

This chain joins TRBV25-1 and TRBJ2-7; maybe TRBD1 (6 bases). The CDR3 is 14 amino acids. Germline V gene sequence: CDR1 MGHDK, CDR2 SYGVNS. Trimming shortened V by 3 bases and J by 3 bases, and 12 bases separated the two germline ends. The CDR3 reads CASSDHRDRYEQYF. In DNA, the CDR3 is TGTGCCAGCAGTGACCACAGGGACCGCTACGAGCAGTACTTC.

The sample holds a few counts of this clone. This rearrangement joins TRBV19 to TRBJ1-2; D is undetermined. The CDR3 consists of 11 residues. V gave up 5 bases and J gave up 4 bases, with 5 bases separating them. Germline values: CDR1 LNHDA, CDR2 SQIVND (reference sequence). The CDR3 DNA reads TGTGCCAGTAGTCGAACCTATGGCTACACCTTC. Protein sequence: CASSRTYGYTF.

The chain employs TRBV7-2 and TRBJ2-3; 7 bases fit TRBD2. With 6 bases clipped from V and 6 bases from J, the junction kept 12 bases outside the gene matches. The CDR3 length is 15 residues. Germline V CDR1 and CDR2: SGHTA, FQGNSA. The CDR3 reads CASSSQAGLADTQYF. The CDR3, as DNA: TGTGCCAGCAGTTCCCAAGCGGGGCTGGCTGATACGCAGTATTTT. Drawing the rest from reference TRBV7-2 and TRBJ2-3, the complete variable domain is GAGVSQSPSNKVTEKGKDVELRCDPISGHTALYWYRQSLGQGLEFLIYFQGNSAPDKSGLPSDRFSAERTGGSVSTLTIQRTQQEDSAVYLCASSSQAGLADTQYFGPGTRLTVL.

This clone was detected only once. This chain connects TRBV7-3 to TRBJ2-1; no definite D call. The CDR3 spans 15 residues. Trimming removed 1 base from V and 0 bases from J, with 7 bases in between. Germline V CDR1 and CDR2: SGHTA, FQGTGA. CDR3 bases: TGTGCCAGCAGCTTAAGGCCGCGCTCCTACAATGAGCAGTTCTTC. Amino acids: CASSLRPRSYNEQFF.

The count of this clone is one. This chain uses TRBV25-1 with TRBJ1-2; D not resolved. In germline, CDR1 is MGHDK, CDR2 SYGVNS. V was shortened by 4 bases and J by 5 bases, with 11 bases between the two germline ends. This CDR3 is 13 amino acids long. CDR3 DNA: TGTGCCAGCAGTGCGCTAAGGGCTTATGGCTACACCTTC. Protein: CASSALRAYGYTF.

The rearrangement uses TRBV7-2 and TRBJ2-5, with D perhaps matching TRBD2 (7 bases). This CDR3 region has 14 residues. V lost 4 bases, J lost 4 bases, and 13 bases lay in between. Germline loops: CDR1 SGHTA, CDR2 FQGNSA. CDR3 DNA sequence: TGTGCCAGCAGCTCTACAAGGGGGGGAGAGACCCAGTACTTC. It codes for CASSSTRGGETQYF. The full variable domain, completed using reference TRBV7-2 and TRBJ2-5, is GAGVSQSPSNKVTEKGKDVELRCDPISGHTALYWYRQSLGQGLEFLIYFQGNSAPDKSGLPSDRFSAERTGGSVSTLTIQRTQQEDSAVYLCASSSTRGGETQYFGPGTRLLVL.

This clone was seen more than once but under ten times. CDR3 protein: CASSPRHRLAKVDQYF. In nucleotides, the CDR3 is TGTGCCAGTAGTCCCAGACACCGCCTGGCCAAAGTGGACCAGTACTTC. The chain is built from TRBV19 and TRBJ2-5; D remains ambiguous. The CDR3 sequence is 16 residues long. Trimming cost V 5 bases and J 10 bases, with 26 bases left between them. Germline V CDR1 and CDR2: LNHDA, SQIVND (reference sequence). Using reference TRBV19 and TRBJ2-5 for the parts outside the CDR3, the full variable domain is DGGITQSPKYLFRKEGQNVTLSCEQNLNHDAMYWYRQDPGQGLRLIYYSQIVNDFQKGDIAEGYSVSREKKESFPLTVTSAQKNPTAFYLCASSPRHRLAKVDQYFGPGTRLLVL.

The rearrangement uses TRBV19 and TRBJ2-1, with 9 bases that match TRBD2. CDR1 LNHDA and CDR2 SQIVND come from the germline V gene (reference sequence). With 6 bases clipped from V and 4 bases from J, the junction kept 7 bases outside the gene matches. The CDR3 extends over 15 amino acids. The CDR3 sequence: CASSLVAGVYNEQFF. CDR3 in DNA: TGTGCCAGTAGCCTCGTAGCGGGAGTATACAATGAGCAGTTCTTC.

The chain uses TRBV5-1 and TRBJ2-5; D is uncertain. Germline V CDR1 and CDR2: SGHRS, YFSETQ. The ends were cut back, 0 bases at V and 2 bases at J, with 8 bases in the middle. The CDR3 contains 14 residues. In DNA, the CDR3 is TGCGCCAGCAGCTTGGGGACCAGACAAGAGACCCAGTACTTC. This codes for CASSLGTRQETQYF.

V usage is TRBV27 and J usage is TRBJ1-1; 7 nucleotides match TRBD1. The trim removed 5 bases at V and 0 bases at J, leaving 6 bases unmatched. Germline V gene data show CDR1 as MNHEY and CDR2 as SMNVEV (reference sequence). The CDR3 sequence is 15 residues long. The CDR3 is CASSNSQGMNTEAFF. The CDR3 coding sequence is TGTGCCAGCAGTAACTCACAGGGGATGAACACTGAAGCTTTCTTT.

The V gene is TRBV5-1, the J gene TRBJ1-1; 8 bases match TRBD1. V lost 3 bases and J lost 0; bases outside the gene matches: 7. CDR3 length: 16 amino acids. Germline V gene data show CDR1 as SGHRS and CDR2 as YFSETQ. CDR3 residues: CASSSGQGFMNTEAFF. The CDR3 region has the DNA TGCGCCAGCAGCTCCGGACAGGGCTTCATGAACACTGAAGCTTTCTTT.

V and J are TRBV6-6 and TRBJ2-1; no clear D. The CDR3 has 15 residues. The germline gives CDR1 MNHNY, CDR2 SVGAGI (reference sequence). The V gene lost 6 bases and the J gene lost 8 bases, with 20 bases spanning the gap. CDR3 sequence: CASSSPRSKIDEQFF. DNA of the CDR3: TGTGCCAGCAGCTCCCCGCGGTCCAAAATAGATGAGCAGTTCTTC.

V is TRBV20-1 and J is TRBJ1-2, with 9 positions matching TRBD1. This CDR3 region has 11 residues. V was clipped by 6 bases and J by 8 bases; unmatched bases: 4. The V gene's germline CDR1 is DFQATT and CDR2 SNEGSKA (reference sequence). The CDR3 DNA sequence: TGCAGTGCCGGGACAGGGTGGGGCTACACCTTC. It specifies CSAGTGWGYTF.